This T cell receptor (beta chain) is from a study of blood T cell repertoires in COVID-19. About the study: Samples of COVID-19 (acute and convalescent) were obtained from the United States, Italy and Spain.

This clone was seen a single time. Original data processing: Scientists estimated how many nucleated cells there were by amplifying reference gene primers. TCRdb's table, derived via immunoSEQ multiplex PCR, lists solely in-frame clones and lacks some. V and J calls and clone size are those listed in that table; D and trimming were worked out from the DNA. The table lists around 84,000 clones, approximately 86% of them singletons. The germline CDR1 and CDR2 sequences are MNHNY and SVGAGI (reference sequence). The CDR3 runs 13 residues. Trimming removed 0 bases from V and 7 bases from J, with 9 bases in between.

Sample: peripheral blood. The sequence was collected from a man older than 75 with active or convalescent COVID-19. V and J are TRBV6-6 and TRBJ1-2; unclear D gene. CDR3 in amino acids: CASSYSSRGGYTF. In nucleotides, the CDR3 is TGTGCCAGCAGTTACTCGAGTCGAGGTGGCTACACCTTC.